This entry concerns a single TCR beta chain. The germline gives CDR1 SQVTM, CDR2 ANQGSEA. The CDR3 runs to 14 residues. V lost 3 bases to trimming and J lost 3 bases, with 15 bases between them. These data originate in a study of T cell responses to AZD1222 COVID-19 vaccine. TCRdb's table, derived via immunoSEQ multiplex PCR, lists solely in-frame clones and lacks some. The table has about 100,000 clones, 87% seen once; the top ten hold 3.5% to 5%. This sequence was found in an adult in good health. V usage is TRBV29-1 and J usage is TRBJ2-7, with a possible D match to TRBD1 (5 bases). The specimen comprised peripheral blood, sampled on day 0 of AZD1222 vaccination. In nucleotides, the CDR3 is TGCAGCGTTGATGTCGCGGCGGACAACTACGAGCAGTACTTC. This encodes CSVDVAADNYEQYF.